Below are 30 T cell receptor beta chains sequenced from a single sample in a study of beta chain features in type 1 diabetes. The study's findings and limits: A moderate, significant TCRB CDR3 shortening appeared in type 1 diabetes across four CD4+ subsets.

The investigators reverse transcribed all of the isolated RNA, so they sequenced expressed TCRB transcripts. Data came from immunoSEQ multiplex PCR; TCRdb stores just in-frame clones and leaves some out. Of 550,000 to 850,000 clones in the sample, roughly 13% were seen once. Their target antigens are unknown. The sequencing input was naive CD4+ T cells from blood. These receptors were obtained from a man in his late teens or twenties with type 1 diabetes.

In this sample, this clone turned up a few times. The V and J genes are TRBV2 and TRBJ2-3; D unclear. There are 11 residues in the CDR3. Germline V gene lookup returns CDR1 SNHLY and CDR2 FYNNEI. With 8 bases removed from V and 0 bases from J, the gap between germline ends came to 3 bases. CDR3 residues: CASGSTDTQYF. CDR3 sequence (DNA): TGTGCCAGCGGGAGCACAGATACGCAGTATTTT.

J is TRBJ1-4 and V is TRBV4-1; D is unclear. The ends were cut back, 4 bases at V and 7 bases at J, with 10 bases in the middle. The CDR3 length is 13 residues. Germline V gene data show CDR1 as MGHRA and CDR2 as YSYEKL. The CDR3 bases are TGCGCCAGCAGCCTGACACCCCTTGAAAAACTGTTTTTT. Translated: CASSLTPLEKLFF.

This clone has only a few counts. V and J are TRBV7-8 and TRBJ2-2; TRBD1 matches at 11 bases. The CDR3 runs to 16 residues. Germline CDR1 is SGHVS and CDR2 is FQNEAQ. After removal of 5 bases from V and 4 bases from J, the junction contained 6 bases not matched to a gene. The CDR3 DNA sequence: TGTGCCAGCAGCACACGGACAGGGGGCGTCACCGGGGAGCTGTTTTTT. Translated, it gives CASSTRTGGVTGELFF.

The chain links TRBV4-1 to TRBJ2-7; D gene ambiguous. The CDR3 loop spans 16 amino acids. Germline CDR1 is MGHRA and CDR2 is YSYEKL. V gave up 1 base and J gave up 4 bases, with 17 bases separating them. The CDR3 DNA is TGCGCCAGCAGCCAAGGGAACTCCTTGAACTATTACGAGCAGTACTTC. As protein: CASSQGNSLNYYEQYF.

This clone occurred a few times. The chain carries TRBV5-1 and TRBJ2-1; no firm D call. V lost 4 bases and J lost 1, with 6 bases in between. This CDR3 spans 13 amino acids. CDR1 and CDR2 from the germline V gene are SGHRS and YFSETQ. The CDR3 region has the DNA TGCGCCAGCAGCGCGACATCCTACAATGAGCAGTTCTTC. Amino acid sequence: CASSATSYNEQFF.

The J gene is TRBJ2-7, the V gene TRBV15, with D perhaps matching TRBD1 or TRBD2 (5 bases each). The CDR3 runs 15 residues. Germline V gives CDR1 LNHNV, CDR2 YYDKDF (reference sequence). Deletions cut 0 bases from V and 6 bases from J, with 15 bases between. The CDR3 region is CATSRDPGGSREQYF. DNA of the CDR3: TGTGCCACCAGCAGAGATCCTGGGGGTTCACGCGAGCAGTACTTC.

CDR3 protein: CASSSRGDEAFF. The CDR3 DNA reads as TGTGCCAGCTCTTCCAGGGGTGATGAAGCTTTCTTT. V is TRBV18 and J is TRBJ1-1, with D possibly TRBD1 on 6 matching bases. This CDR3 is 12 amino acids long. Germline-derived CDR1 and CDR2 are KGHSH and LQKENI. V was shortened by 6 bases and J by 7 bases, with 12 bases between the two germline ends.

This clone was seen once. This chain links TRBV6-1 with TRBJ1-5; tentative D call: TRBD1 (5 bases). The length of the CDR3 is 14 residues. CDR1 MNHNS and CDR2 SASEGT come from the germline V gene. Trimming took 1 base from V and 8 from J, leaving 12 bases between them. The CDR3 loop is CASSEGRGRKPQHF. The CDR3 DNA reads as TGTGCCAGCAGTGAAGGTAGGGGACGAAAGCCCCAGCATTTT.

This clone occurred a few times. J is TRBJ2-7 and V is TRBV30; D perhaps matches TRBD2 (5 bases). This CDR3 comprises 11 residues. Trimming removed 4 bases at V and 7 bases at J, with 11 bases between. The germline CDR1 and CDR2 sequences are GTSNPN and SVGIG (reference sequence). CDR3: CAWNLPGEQYF. The DNA of the CDR3 is TGTGCCTGGAATCTCCCGGGGGAGCAGTACTTC. Together with reference TRBV30 and TRBJ2-7, the CDR3 gives the full variable domain: SQTIHQWPATLVQPVGSPLSLECTVEGTSNPNLYWYRQAAGRGLQLLFYSVGIGQISSEVPQNLSASRPQDRQFILSSKKLLLSDSGFYLCAWNLPGEQYFGPGTRLTVT.

This chain connects TRBV5-4 to TRBJ2-3, with 12 bases fitting TRBD2. The junction had 8 bases not matched to a gene; V was cut back by 4 bases and J by 2 bases. The CDR3 sequence is 17 residues long. In germline, CDR1 is SGHNT, CDR2 YYREEE (reference sequence). CDR3: CASSPRLAGVFTDTQYF. CDR3 bases: TGTGCCAGCAGCCCCCGACTAGCGGGGGTGTTCACAGATACGCAGTATTTT.

The V gene is TRBV30, the J gene TRBJ2-7, with D unclear. V was trimmed by 0 bases and J by 2 bases, leaving 14 bases between them. The V gene's germline CDR1 is GTSNPN and CDR2 SVGIG (reference sequence). CDR3 size: 15 residues. Here the CDR3 DNA reads TGTGCCTGGAGTGTAGTCGGATTCAGCGCCTACGAGCAGTACTTC. Protein sequence: CAWSVVGFSAYEQYF.

The chain uses TRBV6-5 and TRBJ2-3, with D perhaps matching TRBD2 (6 bases). Germline values: CDR1 MNHEY, CDR2 SVGAGI. This CDR3 is built from 16 residues. V lost 2 bases and J 0 bases, leaving 12 bases between the germline ends. In DNA, the CDR3 is TGTGCCAGCAGTTACAATGGGACTCGAAGCACAGATACGCAGTATTTT. This encodes CASSYNGTRSTDTQYF.

The V gene is TRBV25-1, the J gene TRBJ2-1; D possibly corresponds to TRBD1 (6 bases). There are 16 residues in the CDR3. V was cut by 4 bases and J by 1 base, with 14 bases left in between. Germline CDR1 reads MGHDK; CDR2 reads SYGVNS. The CDR3, as DNA: TGTGCCAGCAGTGGGTATGACAGGTTGTCCTACAATGAGCAGTTCTTC. Translated, it gives CASSGYDRLSYNEQFF. Complete variable domain (other parts from reference TRBV25-1 and TRBJ2-1): EADIYQTPRYLVIGTGKKITLECSQTMGHDKMYWYQQDPGMELHLIHYSYGVNSTEKGDLSSESTVSRIRTEHFPLTLESARPSHTSQYLCASSGYDRLSYNEQFFGPGTRLTVL.

Only a few counts were recorded for this clone. The chain carries TRBV4-1 and TRBJ1-2, with 7 bases that match TRBD1. V shed 1 base, J shed 2 bases, and the junction held 7 bases outside the gene matches. CDR1 is MGHRA, CDR2 YSYEKL, per germline. CDR3 length: 16 residues. The CDR3 is CASSQGAGGGNYGYTF. CDR3 sequence (DNA): TGCGCCAGCAGCCAAGGGGCAGGGGGAGGCAACTATGGCTACACCTTC.

This clone has a handful of counts. J is TRBJ1-2 and V is TRBV9; a possible D gene is TRBD1 (6 bases). V was trimmed by 6 bases and J by 1 base, leaving 13 bases between them. The V gene's germline CDR1 is SGDLS and CDR2 YYNGEE. The CDR3 contains 14 residues. CDR3 sequence reads: CASTVRGFNYGYTF. The CDR3 DNA sequence: TGTGCCAGCACCGTCAGGGGTTTTAACTATGGCTACACCTTC.

This clone was seen more than once but under ten times. The V call is TRBV15, the J call TRBJ2-2; 7 positions match TRBD2. The CDR3 runs to 15 residues. Germline V CDR1 and CDR2: LNHNV, YYDKDF (reference sequence). Losses at the gene ends were 1 base for V and 2 bases for J; bases not matched to a gene: 1. This CDR3 reads CATSRVGLNTGELFF. The CDR3 DNA reads TGTGCCACCAGCAGAGTGGGACTAAACACCGGGGAGCTGTTTTTT.

To note about this clone: The same CDR3 arises from other DNA sequences in this sample as well. V gene TRBV18 combines with J gene TRBJ2-5; TRBD1 aligns across 11 bases. Germline CDR1 and CDR2: KGHSH and LQKENI. This CDR3 is 14 amino acids long. The junction had 0 bases not matched to a gene; V was cut back by 2 bases and J by 4 bases. CDR3 sequence: CASSPGTGGETQYF. The DNA for the CDR3 is TGTGCCAGCTCACCAGGGACAGGGGGAGAGACCCAGTACTTC.

This clone appeared a few times. The rearrangement links TRBV7-3 to TRBJ2-5, with D maybe TRBD1 (6 bases). Germline V CDR1 and CDR2: SGHTA, FQGTGA. V lost 5 bases to trimming and J lost 2 bases, with 9 bases between them. The CDR3 runs 13 residues. DNA of the CDR3: TGTGCCAGCAGCCCCGGACAGCAAGAGACCCAGTACTTC. This sequence encodes CASSPGQQETQYF.

The chain joins TRBV6-1 to TRBJ1-5; D not certain. The V gene lost 0 bases and the J gene lost 4 bases, with 10 bases spanning the gap. Germline CDR1 is MNHNS and CDR2 is SASEGT. The CDR3 consists of 15 residues. For the CDR3, the DNA is TGTGCCAGCAGTGAAGCGCTGTCCGGGAATCAGCCCCAGCATTTT. Its protein is CASSEALSGNQPQHF.

The V call is TRBV7-9, the J call TRBJ2-1; TRBD2 agrees at 8 bases. Per the germline V gene, CDR1 is SEHNR and CDR2 is FQNEAQ (reference sequence). The length of the CDR3 is 16 residues. The junction had 16 bases not matched to a gene; V was cut back by 5 bases and J by 10 bases. CDR3 loop: CASSPSPGGGGKEQFF. The DNA of the CDR3 is TGTGCCAGCAGCCCCTCCCCGGGGGGCGGGGGGAAAGAGCAGTTCTTC.

A few counts support this clone. The chain recombines TRBV30 with TRBJ2-3, with a weak D call TRBD1 (8 bases). The CDR3 extends over 14 amino acids. Germline V gene sequence: CDR1 GTSNPN, CDR2 SVGIG (reference sequence). V was pared by 4 bases and J by 4 bases, with 15 bases between. The CDR3 spells CAWIHRGGSDTQYF. CDR3 nucleotides: TGTGCCTGGATCCACAGGGGGGGATCAGATACGCAGTATTTT. Supplemented by reference TRBV30 and TRBJ2-3, the full variable domain reads SQTIHQWPATLVQPVGSPLSLECTVEGTSNPNLYWYRQAAGRGLQLLFYSVGIGQISSEVPQNLSASRPQDRQFILSSKKLLLSDSGFYLCAWIHRGGSDTQYFGPGTRLTVL.

This CDR3 reads CASSAAGTYNEQFF. The CDR3 DNA sequence: TGTGCCAGCAGCGCCGCGGGGACCTACAATGAGCAGTTCTTC. V gene TRBV2 combines with J gene TRBJ2-1, with D possibly matching TRBD2 (6 bases). V shed 6 bases and J shed 2 bases, with 11 bases lying between them. From germline, CDR1 is SNHLY and CDR2 FYNNEI. The CDR3 totals 14 residues.

Concerning this clone itself: This CDR3 is also generated by other DNA sequences in the sample. This rearrangement joins TRBV5-1 to TRBJ1-2; no firm D call. Trimming took off 4 bases at V and 2 bases at J, with 9 bases between the two ends. The CDR3 totals 13 residues. The germline V gene has CDR1 SGHRS and CDR2 YFSETQ. CDR3 in DNA: TGCGCCAGCAGCCCGGACGGAAACTATGGCTACACCTTC. Its protein is CASSPDGNYGYTF.

The sample holds a few counts of this clone. The sample carries other DNA sequences with the same CDR3. The chain couples TRBV30 to TRBJ2-3; a possible D gene is TRBD2 (5 bases). The CDR3 loop spans 13 amino acids. Germline lookup yields CDR1 GTSNPN and CDR2 SVGIG (reference sequence). V dropped 3 bases and J dropped 3 bases, with 10 bases sitting between them. This CDR3 reads CAWSRGGTDTQYF. The CDR3 nucleotides read TGTGCCTGGAGCCGGGGTGGAACAGATACGCAGTATTTT.

A few counts support this clone. CDR3 loop: CASWRGGNQPQHF. DNA of the CDR3: TGTGCCAGCTGGAGAGGAGGGAATCAGCCCCAGCATTTT. The chain couples TRBV6-1 to TRBJ1-5; D is unresolved. This CDR3 spans 13 amino acids. V was shortened by 8 bases and J by 4 bases, with 12 bases between the two germline ends. Germline V CDR1 and CDR2: MNHNS, SASEGT.

The chain carries TRBV6-6 and TRBJ1-5; 10 nucleotides agree with TRBD1. The CDR3 is 16 amino acids. Germline CDR1 MNHNY, CDR2 SVGAGI (reference sequence). The trim removed 0 bases at V and 6 bases at J, leaving 5 bases unmatched. The CDR3 sequence is CASSYSGQGEGQPQHF. CDR3 DNA: TGTGCCAGCAGTTACTCAGGACAGGGGGAGGGTCAGCCCCAGCATTTT.

CDR3 protein: CASSRLPETKETQYF. In DNA, the CDR3 is TGCGCCAGCAGCCGACTTCCAGAGACTAAAGAGACCCAGTACTTC. V is TRBV4-1 and J is TRBJ2-5, with a tentative D call TRBD2 (5 bases). CDR1 is MGHRA, CDR2 YSYEKL, per germline. Trimming removed 4 bases at V and 3 bases at J, with 15 bases between. The CDR3 is made up of 15 amino acids.

This clone occurred a few times. The J gene is TRBJ2-3, the V gene TRBV5-6; D might be TRBD1 (6 bases). Trimming stripped 1 base from V and 4 bases from J, with 10 bases between. CDR1 is SGHDT, CDR2 YYEEEE, per germline. This CDR3 comprises 14 residues. CDR3 residues: CASSLLPGADTQYF. Written as DNA, the CDR3 is TGTGCCAGCAGCTTGCTGCCAGGGGCAGATACGCAGTATTTT. Supplemented by reference TRBV5-6 and TRBJ2-3, the full variable domain reads DAGVTQSPTHLIKTRGQQVTLRCSPKSGHDTVSWYQQALGQGPQFIFQYYEEEERQRGNFPDRFSGHQFPNYSSELNVNALLLGDSALYLCASSLLPGADTQYFGPGTRLTVL.

Only a few counts were recorded for this clone. The chain is built from TRBV10-3 and TRBJ1-1; D possibly corresponds to TRBD1 (6 bases). Germline CDR1 ENHRY, CDR2 SYGVKD. V was pared by 8 bases and J by 6 bases, with 13 bases between. The CDR3 is made up of 12 amino acids. The CDR3 DNA reads as TGTGCCATCCGGACCACAGGGTCTGAAGCTTTCTTT. This encodes CAIRTTGSEAFF.

This clone was observed a few times. The chain carries TRBV6-1 and TRBJ1-2; TRBD1 matches 9 bases. V trimming: 2 bases; J trimming: 5 bases; junction bases outside the gene matches: 3. In germline, CDR1 is MNHNS, CDR2 SASEGT. The CDR3 loop spans 14 amino acids. For the CDR3, the DNA is TGTGCCAGCAGTGAATTAGGGACAGGGTATGGCTACACCTTC. Amino acids: CASSELGTGYGYTF.